The 25 T cell receptor beta chains listed next were all sequenced from one sample in a study of blood T cells in healthy people across ages. Then a second PCR, running about 6 to 11 cycles, was carried out with a sample-barcoded 5' primer and a J-beta primer mix. MiXCR was run by TCRdb on the 5' RACE reads, yielding one entry per CDR3 protein. The table lists 600,000 or so distinct CDR3 sequences, about 28% of them singletons. The sample comprised blood. These receptors all stem from a woman of 80 years or more in good health.

The table lists this clonotype with many counts. This sequence joins TRBV7-2 and TRBJ2-3, with a possible D match to TRBD2 (6 bases). Trimming stripped 4 bases from V and 1 base from J, with 18 bases between. Germline V lookup: CDR1 SGHTA, CDR2 FQGNSA. The CDR3 runs to 17 residues. CDR3 bases: TGTGCCAGCAGCTCCGAGCGGGCCCCCGGAGGCACAGATACGCAGTATTTT. Amino acid sequence: CASSSERAPGGTDTQYF.

To note about this clonotype: Being one base from a much bigger clone, this may be a read error. This sequence joins TRBV4-1 and TRBJ2-7; D not resolved. Trimming took off 2 bases at V and 1 base at J, with 12 bases between the two ends. This CDR3 is 15 amino acids long. Germline V gene data show CDR1 as MGHRA and CDR2 as YSYEKL. The CDR3 nucleotides are TGCGCCAGCAGCCAACCGGACGCCAGATCCTACGAGCAGTACTTC. It is translated as CASSQPDARSYEQYF.

In its sample, this clonotype was seen a few times. The CDR3 bases are TGTGCCAGCAGACCTGCCGGGTCGTGGACTGAAGCTTTCTTT. This codes for CASRPAGSWTEAFF. This chain joins TRBV2 and TRBJ1-1; D gene ambiguous. CDR1 is SNHLY, CDR2 FYNNEI, per germline. V lost 6 bases to trimming and J lost 5 bases, with 16 bases between them. This CDR3 is built from 14 residues.

The J gene is TRBJ2-3, the V gene TRBV28; 16 bases match TRBD2. The CDR3 runs to 19 residues. Germline V CDR1 and CDR2: MDHEN, SYDVKM. V was clipped by 5 bases and J by 11 bases; unmatched bases: 19. The CDR3 reads CASSLPGLAGGENVIGQYF. As DNA, the CDR3 is TGTGCCAGCAGTCTCCCGGGACTAGCGGGAGGGGAGAACGTTATTGGGCAGTATTTT.

Notes on this clonotype: Just one base apart from a much larger clone, this may be a read error. The V and J genes are TRBV6-5 and TRBJ2-1; 9 bases are a match to TRBD1. With 5 bases clipped from V and 6 bases from J, the junction kept 11 bases outside the gene matches. The V gene's germline CDR1 is MNHEY and CDR2 SVGAGI. The CDR3 is 16 residues long. The CDR3 loop is CASSRGQGSLTNEQFF. CDR3 nucleotide sequence: TGTGCCAGCAGTAGGGGACAGGGATCCCTTACCAATGAGCAGTTCTTC.

This clonotype was seen at least ten times. V gene TRBV29-1 combines with J gene TRBJ1-2; D is perhaps TRBD1 (5 bases). CDR3 length equals 15 residues. V gave up 0 bases and J gave up 1 base, with 12 bases separating them. Per germline, CDR1 SQVTM and CDR2 ANQGSEA. The CDR3 loop is CSVEEMGRSNYGYTF. The CDR3 DNA sequence: TGCAGCGTTGAAGAAATGGGACGAAGTAACTATGGCTACACCTTC.

This clonotype was seen many times. The chain has TRBV30 and TRBJ1-2; D might be TRBD1 (6 bases). The germline V and J ends were trimmed by 0 bases and 3 bases, with 14 bases remaining between them. The CDR3 loop spans 15 amino acids. Germline CDR1 is GTSNPN and CDR2 is SVGIG (reference sequence). The CDR3 loop reads CAWSVQPGADYGYTF. CDR3 DNA: TGTGCCTGGAGTGTACAACCGGGGGCGGACTATGGCTACACCTTC.

There are many counts of this clonotype. The chain carries TRBV7-3 and TRBJ2-3; 9 bases align to TRBD2. This CDR3 has 18 residues. Germline trimming cut 1 base from V and 0 bases from J; bases unmatched to any gene: 8. The germline CDR1 and CDR2 sequences are SGHTA and FQGTGA. The CDR3: CASSLKAGGISSTDTQYF. The CDR3 nucleotides read TGTGCCAGCAGCTTAAAAGCGGGGGGCATATCGAGCACAGATACGCAGTATTTT.

This clonotype was counted many times. The rearrangement links TRBV4-2 to TRBJ1-2; tentative D call: TRBD1 (5 bases). The length of the CDR3 is 13 residues. Trimming cost V 1 base and J 8 bases, with 11 bases left between them. Germline V gene sequence: CDR1 LGHNA, CDR2 YNFKEQ. This CDR3 reads CASSQVGGRGYTF. The CDR3 DNA follows: TGTGCCAGCAGCCAAGTGGGGGGACGGGGCTACACCTTC.

Regarding this clonotype: Possible read error: a much larger clone is one base away. The genes are TRBV9 and TRBJ2-1, with D perhaps assigned TRBD1 or TRBD2 (5 bases each). The CDR3 consists of 15 residues. Trimming removed 4 bases at V and 4 bases at J, with 15 bases between. Germline V CDR1 and CDR2: SGDLS, YYNGEE. The CDR3 protein is CASSLYGAEYNEQFF. CDR3 nucleotide sequence: TGTGCCAGCAGCCTTTACGGGGCGGAGTACAATGAGCAGTTCTTC.

At least ten counts were recorded for this clonotype. The rearrangement links TRBV20-1 to TRBJ1-4, with TRBD1 matching 7 bases. The CDR3 is 15 residues long. V shed 0 bases and J 8 bases; nucleotides not matched to a gene: 9. Germline V CDR1 and CDR2: DFQATT, SNEGSKA (reference sequence). Here the CDR3 DNA reads TGCAGTGCTAGAGATCCCAACAGGGGTCGGGAAAAACTGTTTTTT. Translating it yields CSARDPNRGREKLFF.

This clonotype showed up many times. The V and J genes are TRBV7-8 and TRBJ2-7; D perhaps matches TRBD1 (6 bases). The germline CDR1 and CDR2 sequences are SGHVS and FQNEAQ. Between the trimmed V and J ends, which lost 2 bases and 6 bases, there was a span of 17 bases. CDR3 length equals 15 residues. This chain's CDR3 is CASSLSGQGFSEQYF. DNA for the CDR3: TGTGCCAGCAGCTTATCCGGCCAGGGGTTTAGCGAGCAGTACTTC.

V and J are TRBV12-3 or TRBV12-4 and TRBJ2-2; D is perhaps TRBD1 (6 bases). The CDR3 is 14 residues long. With 5 bases removed from V and 5 bases from J, the gap between germline ends came to 12 bases. The CDR3 nucleotides are TGTGCCAGCAGTGCAGGGGTACGGACCGGGGAGCTGTTTTTT. Translated, it gives CASSAGVRTGELFF.

This chain connects TRBV2 to TRBJ1-4; possibly TRBD1 for D (5 bases). V lost 7 bases and J 8 bases, leaving 17 bases between the germline ends. The CDR3 spans 14 residues. Germline CDR1 SNHLY, CDR2 FYNNEI. CDR3 DNA sequence: TGTGCCAGCAACGAGGGGCCCCAGGGCGAAAAACTGTTTTTT. This codes for CASNEGPQGEKLFF.

This clonotype came up many times. This rearrangement joins TRBV20-1 to TRBJ2-7; possibly TRBD1 or TRBD2 for D (7 bases each). There are 14 residues in the CDR3. CDR1 is DFQATT, CDR2 SNEGSKA, per germline (reference sequence). V was trimmed by 6 bases and J by 0 bases, leaving 15 bases between them. This CDR3 reads CSAPGRGHSYEQYF. In DNA, the CDR3 is TGCAGTGCCCCGGGGAGGGGGCACTCCTACGAGCAGTACTTC.

Details on this clonotype: A much larger clone differs from this one at a single base, so this may be a read error. As DNA, the CDR3 is TGTGCCAGCAGCCGAGACCCGACAGTTTACGAGCAGTACTTC. This sequence encodes CASSRDPTVYEQYF. V gene TRBV4-2 combines with J gene TRBJ2-7; D might be TRBD1 (5 bases). The CDR3 is made up of 14 amino acids. The germline V gene has CDR1 LGHNA and CDR2 YNFKEQ. V shed 4 bases and J shed 4 bases, with 14 bases lying between them.

Of note for this clonotype: A much larger clone sits a single nucleotide away, making a read error possible. V gene TRBV29-1 combines with J gene TRBJ2-7, with 10 bases aligning to TRBD2. The trim removed 7 bases at V and 4 bases at J, leaving 7 bases unmatched. The length of the CDR3 is 13 residues. The germline V gene has CDR1 SQVTM and CDR2 ANQGSEA. The DNA of the CDR3 is TGCAGCGCTGGGCCTAGCGGGGGTTACGAGCAGTACTTC. Protein product: CSAGPSGGYEQYF.

This clonotype was recorded many times. The genes are TRBV2 and TRBJ2-7; possible D gene TRBD1, 5 bases. The V end was cut by 7 bases, the J end by 6 bases, with 19 bases between. Germline V lookup: CDR1 SNHLY, CDR2 FYNNEI. CDR3 length: 14 residues. The CDR3 DNA is TGTGCCAGCACTCCACACAGGTCCTCCGTCGAGCAGTACTTC. Its protein product is CASTPHRSSVEQYF.

The chain links TRBV20-1 to TRBJ2-7, with 7 bases matching TRBD1. The CDR3 has 14 residues. CDR1 is DFQATT, CDR2 SNEGSKA, per germline (reference sequence). With V trimmed by 3 bases and J by 4 bases, 9 bases remained unmatched. The CDR3 here is CSASVGTERYEQYF. In nucleotides, the CDR3 is TGCAGTGCTAGCGTGGGGACAGAGAGATACGAGCAGTACTTC.

This clonotype was counted between two and nine times. The chain joins TRBV9 to TRBJ1-5, with D perhaps TRBD1 (5 bases). Trimming left V 4 bases short and J 3 bases short, with 11 bases between. CDR3 length: 14 residues. CDR1 is SGDLS, CDR2 YYNGEE, per germline. CDR3: CASSPGTDNQPQHF. As DNA, the CDR3 is TGTGCCAGCAGCCCCGGGACGGACAATCAGCCCCAGCATTTT. The whole variable domain, filled in from reference TRBV9 and TRBJ1-5, reads DSGVTQTPKHLITATGQRVTLRCSPRSGDLSVYWYQQSLDQGLQFLIQYYNGEERAKGNILERFSAQQFPDLHSELNLSSLELGDSALYFCASSPGTDNQPQHFGDGTRLSIL.

This clonotype was observed many times. The chain is built from TRBV20-1 and TRBJ2-3, with D maybe TRBD1 (5 bases). This CDR3 region has 15 residues. The germline CDR1 and CDR2 sequences are DFQATT and SNEGSKA (reference sequence). V dropped 0 bases and J dropped 2 bases, with 12 bases sitting between them. CDR3 in amino acids: CSARDPGRLTDTQYF. CDR3 sequence (DNA): TGCAGTGCTAGAGATCCAGGGCGCCTCACAGATACGCAGTATTTT.

This clonotype was recorded many times. The chain links TRBV29-1 to TRBJ2-5, with TRBD1 identical over 8 bases. V lost 2 bases to trimming and J lost 6 bases; unmatched junction nucleotides: 5. Germline assignment: CDR1 SQVTM and CDR2 ANQGSEA. This CDR3 contains 13 residues. CDR3 sequence: CSVERDRGQTQYF. The CDR3 nucleotides read TGCAGCGTTGAACGAGACAGGGGTCAGACCCAGTACTTC.

CDR3 nucleotides: TGTGCCTGGGGCCCGGATTATGGCTACACCTTC. This gives the protein CAWGPDYGYTF. The V gene is TRBV30, the J gene TRBJ1-2; D is uncertain. This CDR3 has 11 amino acids. The V gene lost 5 bases and the J gene lost 5 bases, with 9 bases spanning the gap. The germline V gene has CDR1 GTSNPN and CDR2 SVGIG (reference sequence).

V gene TRBV5-1 combines with J gene TRBJ1-1; D is unresolved. Germline assignment: CDR1 SGHRS and CDR2 YFSETQ. V was pared by 0 bases and J by 3 bases, with 6 bases between. The CDR3 consists of 13 residues. CDR3 residues: CASSLELDTEAFF. The CDR3 DNA is TGCGCCAGCAGCTTGGAGTTAGACACTGAAGCTTTCTTT.

The chain has TRBV7-9 and TRBJ2-3, with 13 bases identical to TRBD2. The trim removed 4 bases at V and 4 bases at J, leaving 8 bases unmatched. The CDR3 spans 17 residues. The germline V gene has CDR1 SEHNR and CDR2 FQNEAQ (reference sequence). CDR3: CASSSGLAGSSADTQYF. The CDR3 DNA sequence: TGTGCCAGCAGCTCGGGACTAGCGGGGAGTTCAGCAGATACGCAGTATTTT. Full variable domain (rest looked up from reference TRBV7-9 and TRBJ2-3): DTGVSQNPRHKITKRGQNVTFRCDPISEHNRLYWYRQTLGQGPEFLTYFQNEAQLEKSRLLSDRFSAERPKGSFSTLEIQRTEQGDSAMYLCASSSGLAGSSADTQYFGPGTRLTVL.